This T cell receptor (beta chain) was recorded in a study of cytomegalovirus exposure and HLA in healthy donors (dated by TCRdb to between 2016 and 2019). Describing the broader study: In an earlier analysis of 550 to 750 of the donors, 276 Gb of sequence data and roughly 100 million unique TCR beta sequences from 150 million to 200 million T cells were reported. Approximately 300 gigabases of sequencing data and approximately 85 million unique TCR sequences were included in an early release covering roughly 600 HLA-typed donors. Among the roughly 410 genotyped donors, approximately 81% belonged to the genetic ancestry cluster associated with self-reported Caucasian donors. The aim of the study was to test whether cataloging public T cell receptors could identify signatures of past pathogen exposure. The T cell repertoires of roughly 660 subjects were profiled by immunosequencing and related to cytomegalovirus serostatus. In addition to the first cohort of 666 subjects, a separate validation cohort of 130 or so different subjects was used. To predict cytomegalovirus infection status, the study brought together high-throughput TCR immunosequencing, statistical association of individual TCRs with disease status, and machine learning. A later analysis re-examined previously published TCR beta repertoires from roughly 650 donors and added high-resolution HLA genotyping to investigate patterns of TCR occurrence. Rather than drawing on any new phenotypic data, the later analysis identified candidate immune exposures from TCR beta sequences and the way those sequences occurred across donors. To decide whether each TCR beta V gene segment behaved as functional or pseudogenic, an earlier analysis of approximately 590 of the donors relied on high-throughput TCR beta sequencing. Donor age, sex, ethnicity and CMV serostatus were collected together with the repertoire data. In a later genetic analysis, genome-wide SNP genotypes for about three fifths of the roughly 670 donors were used, and that subset was treated as a discovery cohort. Every repertoire in the discovery cohort had been generated on one and the same sequencing platform. HLA typing covered class I and class II loci at four-digit resolution. Typing coverage differed by locus: A, B, C, DRB1 and DQB1 were typed in roughly 629-630 donors, DQA1 in about 560, DPA1 in around 580, and DPB1 in around 490. About five DR-DQ haplotypes were handled as single units for association and clustering, since linkage in the cohort was strong. On average, around 230,000 unique TCR beta nucleotide sequences were sequenced per donor among 398 genotyped donors of the cohort, with 15% to 20% of those sequences being non-productive. What the research found in general, with its limitations: Some IMGT-functional V segments, including TRBV6-2 and TRBV6-3, could not be distinguished by the 87-base-pair reads and were therefore excluded. A few of the identified cytomegalovirus-associated TCR beta chains were confirmed in vitro to be specific for cytomegalovirus antigens. Compared with equally common non-associated chains, HLA-associated TCR beta chains in a later analysis were more clonally expanded and had lower generation probabilities. Roughly uniform sequencing depth across donors was assumed in presence/absence analyses, although this assumption may not hold. For the cohort, immune exposure information was limited to CMV serostatus. Most TCR sequences were seen in very few donors, while some public TCRs were found in many individuals. Assigning TCR associations to individual alleles was difficult when HLA alleles, especially DR and DQ, strongly co-occurred. Only TCR beta chains were sequenced in this cohort, and the absence of alpha or paired-chain data limited detectable features. HLA typing was unavailable for some donors at each locus, so association tests used only the typed subset. The sequencing pipeline was judged likely to have produced a cluster of highly shared sequence variants as a technical artifact. The classifier was reported to diagnose cytomegalovirus status with high specificity and sensitivity in both the original cohort and the validation cohort. In an earlier analysis of approximately 590 of the donors, most TCR beta V segments were observed in productive rearrangements about 90% or about 30% of the time, broadly matching IMGT annotations. In a later genetic analysis, a missense DCLRE1C variant was associated with V-gene and J-gene trimming of TCR beta chains, and the association was replicated in an independent cohort. According to a later genetic analysis, donors in an Asian-associated ancestry cluster had fewer N-insertions in productive TCRs than the roughly 700-donor mean. The study gave a list of 150 to 200 TCR beta chains associated with cytomegalovirus. Most CMV-associated TCR beta chains appeared to be HLA-restricted in a later analysis, and the HLA associations seemed to be driven largely by CMV exposure. Correlated functional status among segregating V segments might be attributable to linkage disequilibrium, but an unknown experimental factor could not be ruled out. A later analysis reported that several top co-occurrence clusters appeared linked to parvovirus B19, influenza, CMV and Epstein-Barr virus. In a later analysis, the rate of TCR association differed among HLA loci, with DRB1 alleles having the most associated TCRs and HLA-C alleles having the fewest. The earlier analysis of approximately 590 of the donors excluded some 15 rarely observed V segments, including chromosome 9 orphons, because counts were too low. According to the authors, the approach could potentially be generalized to other disease states and immunological phenotypes. In a later analysis, 16,951 TCR beta sequences were associated with specific HLA alleles at a false discovery rate of 0.05. A further reported finding was that TCR beta sequences accurately predicted the HLA-A and HLA-B alleles for most subjects in the first cohort.

Notes on this clone: The antigen this receptor binds is unknown. No much larger clonotype is one base removed from it; base qualities were not supplied.

The cohort consisted of approximately 690 healthy bone marrow donors. Cohort members were all nominally healthy when sampled, although unrecorded immune exposures were likely present. The donor tested CMV seropositive and was one of the 289 seropositive cohort members. A peripheral blood sample was collected from each donor, and TCR beta sequencing was performed on peripheral blood mononuclear cells. The Qiagen DNeasy Blood Extraction Kit was used to extract genomic DNA from the blood cell samples. To prepare the library, the immunoSEQ multiplex PCR assay was applied. A mixture of 60 forward primers for TCR Vbeta segments and 13 reverse primers for TCR Jbeta segments was used in the multiplex PCR. The CDR3 region of rearranged TCR beta genes was amplified from genomic DNA with a multiplex PCR assay. The amplified TCR beta libraries were sequenced on the Illumina HiSeq System as 87-base-pair reads. In the source study's methods: In a later analysis, tens of millions of unique TCR beta chains were counted across the approximately 620 repertoires, and roughly 10 million of these chains were shared by at least two donors. To remove PCR and sequencing errors, raw reads were error-corrected and collapsed into unique sequences using a nearest-neighbor algorithm that merged closely related sequences. Alignment of CDR3 sequences to IMGT reference sequences was used to assign V, D and J gene segments. Each retained sequence needed at least a six-nucleotide match to both a V gene segment and a J gene segment. Rearrangements were classified as productive when the CDR3 lacked stop codons and remained in frame with V and J, and all other rearrangements were classified as non-productive. Following IMGT convention, CDR3 was defined as the stretch from the second conserved V-encoded cysteine up to the conserved J-encoded phenylalanine. The earlier analysis of about 610 of the donors excluded sequences that lacked an unambiguous match to a single V gene segment. An earlier analysis of 587 of the donors called V segments functional above 56.7% productive rearrangements and segregating when the between-donor standard deviation exceeded 5%. A statistical classification framework was built for diagnosing cytomegalovirus status from the catalog of TCR beta chain sequences. In a later analysis, TCR nucleotide sequences were compared against IMGT/GENE-DB human TR gene sequences so that V and J genes could be assigned. Using the TCRdist pipeline, a later analysis assigned CDR3 sequences along with most-parsimonious VDJ recombination scenarios. A later analysis defined each TCR beta chain by its CDR3 amino acid sequence plus V-gene family, and excluded reads lacking a unique V-gene family. To address suspected cross-contamination and a sequencing artifact, a later analysis removed 592 highly shared, low-generation-probability nucleotide sequences. In a later analysis, a clonal expansion index was calculated for each public chain from normalized within-repertoire ranks of inferred template counts. A later analysis computed generation probabilities with a VDJ recombination model fitted to out-of-frame rearrangements, and checked the results against IGoR. A later analysis scored TCR-TCR, TCR-HLA and TCR-CMV co-occurrence with hypergeometric tests, applying a repertoire-size bias correction to TCR pairs. To estimate false discovery rates, a later analysis permuted the HLA or CMV assignments 20 times. In a later analysis, co-occurring TCRs were grouped with DBSCAN, and TCRdist sequence similarity was added when clustering was performed within HLA-allele-positive subsets. Repertoires with fewer than 30,000 or more than 120,000 public chains were left out of co-occurrence clustering, as were five repertoires with anomalous nucleotide sharing. This immuneACCESS table, as held by TCRdb, lists in-frame sequences with V and J called but not all clones. Of the missing ones, under half trace to an unresolved V gene in checked studies; the others have no known cause. V and J calls and clone size come straight from that table; D and trimming were deduced from the DNA. Recorded for this sample are more than 85,000 clones; about 68% of them occurred a single time. 14% of the sample comes from the top ten.

V is cut back by 1 base and J by 8 bases, with 3 bases in the junction unmatched. Sequences SGHDN (CDR1) and FVKESK (CDR2) are obtained from the germline V gene. The cysteine opens and the phenylalanine closes a CDR3 of 14 amino acids. Only the CDR3 DNA is retained, 42 bases long and in frame from the first base. The sequencing sample was made of PBMCs. This receptor chain uses TRBV14 and TRBJ1-2, with 11 bases in between that match TRBD1. The receptor's source is a male donor in good health and CMV-seropositive. The bases are TGTGCCAGCAGCCAAGGGACAGGGGGCTGGGGCTACACCTTC. Translated, it gives CASSQGTGGWGYTF.